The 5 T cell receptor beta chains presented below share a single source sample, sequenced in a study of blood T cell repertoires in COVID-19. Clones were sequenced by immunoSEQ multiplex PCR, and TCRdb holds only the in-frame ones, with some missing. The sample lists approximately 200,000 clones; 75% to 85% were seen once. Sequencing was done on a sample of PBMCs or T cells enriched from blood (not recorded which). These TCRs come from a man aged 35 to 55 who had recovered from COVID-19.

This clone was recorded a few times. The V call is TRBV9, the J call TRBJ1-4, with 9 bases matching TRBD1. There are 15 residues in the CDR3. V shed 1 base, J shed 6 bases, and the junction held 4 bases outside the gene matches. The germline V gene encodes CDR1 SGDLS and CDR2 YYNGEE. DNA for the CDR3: TGTGCCAGCAGCGTATTGGGGACAGGGTATGAAAAACTGTTTTTT. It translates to CASSVLGTGYEKLFF.

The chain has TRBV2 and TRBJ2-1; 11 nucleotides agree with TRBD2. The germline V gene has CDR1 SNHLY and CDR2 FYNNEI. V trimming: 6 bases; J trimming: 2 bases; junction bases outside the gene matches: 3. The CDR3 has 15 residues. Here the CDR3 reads CASRTSGAPYNEQFF. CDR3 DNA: TGTGCCAGCAGGACTAGCGGGGCCCCCTACAATGAGCAGTTCTTC.

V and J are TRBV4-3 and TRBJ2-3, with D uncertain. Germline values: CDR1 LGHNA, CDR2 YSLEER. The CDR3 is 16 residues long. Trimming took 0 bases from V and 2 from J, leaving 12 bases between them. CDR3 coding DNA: TGCGCCAGCAGCCAAGATTCACCGGGTCCCACAGATACGCAGTATTTT. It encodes CASSQDSPGPTDTQYF.

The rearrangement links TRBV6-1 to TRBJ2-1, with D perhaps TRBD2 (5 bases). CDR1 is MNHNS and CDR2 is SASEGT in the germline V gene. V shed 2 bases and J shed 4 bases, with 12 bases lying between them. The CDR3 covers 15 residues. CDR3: CASSERWESYNEQFF. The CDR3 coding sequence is TGTGCCAGCAGTGAAAGGTGGGAGTCTTACAATGAGCAGTTCTTC.

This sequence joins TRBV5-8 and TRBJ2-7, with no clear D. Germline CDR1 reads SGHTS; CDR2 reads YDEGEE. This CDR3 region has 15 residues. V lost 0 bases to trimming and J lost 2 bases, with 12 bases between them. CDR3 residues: CASSLVVANTYEQYF. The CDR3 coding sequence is TGTGCCAGCAGCTTGGTCGTTGCCAACACCTACGAGCAGTACTTC.